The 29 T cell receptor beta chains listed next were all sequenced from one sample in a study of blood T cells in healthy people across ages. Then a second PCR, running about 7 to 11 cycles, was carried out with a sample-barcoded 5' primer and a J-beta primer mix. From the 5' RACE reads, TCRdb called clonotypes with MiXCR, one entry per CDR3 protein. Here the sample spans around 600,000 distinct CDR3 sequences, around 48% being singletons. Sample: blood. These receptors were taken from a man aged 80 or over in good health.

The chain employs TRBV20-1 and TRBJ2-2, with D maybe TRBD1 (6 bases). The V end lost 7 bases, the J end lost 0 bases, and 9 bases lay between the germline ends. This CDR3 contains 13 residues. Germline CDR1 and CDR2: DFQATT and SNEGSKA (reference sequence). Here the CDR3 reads CSVTGTNTGELFF. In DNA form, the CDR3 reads TGCAGTGTTACAGGGACGAACACCGGGGAGCTGTTTTTT.

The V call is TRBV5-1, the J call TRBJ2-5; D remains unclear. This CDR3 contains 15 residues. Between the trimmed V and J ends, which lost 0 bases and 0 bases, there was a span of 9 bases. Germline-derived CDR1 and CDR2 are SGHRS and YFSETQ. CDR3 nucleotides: TGCGCCAGCAGCTTGGTGGACGGGTACCAAGAGACCCAGTACTTC. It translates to CASSLVDGYQETQYF.

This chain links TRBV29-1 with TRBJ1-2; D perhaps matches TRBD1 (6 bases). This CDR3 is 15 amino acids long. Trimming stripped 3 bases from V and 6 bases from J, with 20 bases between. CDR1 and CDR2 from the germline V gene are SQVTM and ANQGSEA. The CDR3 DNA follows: TGCAGCGTTGACCCAAGGTGGGGGTGGACAGATGGCTACACCTTC. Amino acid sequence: CSVDPRWGWTDGYTF.

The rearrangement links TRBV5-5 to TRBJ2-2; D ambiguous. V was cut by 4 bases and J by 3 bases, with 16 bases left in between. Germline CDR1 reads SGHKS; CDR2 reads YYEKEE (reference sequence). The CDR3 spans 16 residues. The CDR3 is CASSAASGADTGELFF. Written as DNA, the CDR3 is TGTGCCAGCAGCGCTGCCTCAGGCGCGGACACCGGGGAGCTGTTTTTT.

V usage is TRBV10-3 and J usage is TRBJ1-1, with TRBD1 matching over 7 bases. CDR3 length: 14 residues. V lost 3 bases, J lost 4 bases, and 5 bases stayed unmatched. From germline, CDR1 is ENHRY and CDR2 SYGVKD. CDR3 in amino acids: CAISDGTASTEAFF. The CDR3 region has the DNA TGTGCCATCAGTGATGGGACAGCGAGCACTGAAGCTTTCTTT.

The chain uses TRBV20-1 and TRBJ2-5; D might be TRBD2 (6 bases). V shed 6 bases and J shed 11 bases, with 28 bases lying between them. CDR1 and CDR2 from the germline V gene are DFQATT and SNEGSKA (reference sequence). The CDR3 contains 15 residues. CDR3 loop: CSAAPLDYLASEQYF. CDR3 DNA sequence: TGCAGTGCAGCCCCCCTCGACTACCTAGCGAGTGAGCAGTACTTC.

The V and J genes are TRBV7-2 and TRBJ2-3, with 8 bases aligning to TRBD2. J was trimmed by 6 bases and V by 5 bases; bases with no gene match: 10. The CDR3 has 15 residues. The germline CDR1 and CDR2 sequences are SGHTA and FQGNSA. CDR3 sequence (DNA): TGTGCCAGCAGCGCTCTCGGCGGGAGGTCTGATACGCAGTATTTT. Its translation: CASSALGGRSDTQYF.

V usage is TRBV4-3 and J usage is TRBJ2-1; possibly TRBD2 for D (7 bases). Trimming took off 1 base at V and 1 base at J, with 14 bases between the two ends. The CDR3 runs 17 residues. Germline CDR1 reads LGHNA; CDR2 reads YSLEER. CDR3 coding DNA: TGCGCCAGCAGCCAAGGAGGGGGAGGGAGGTCCTACAATGAGCAGTTCTTC. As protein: CASSQGGGGRSYNEQFF.

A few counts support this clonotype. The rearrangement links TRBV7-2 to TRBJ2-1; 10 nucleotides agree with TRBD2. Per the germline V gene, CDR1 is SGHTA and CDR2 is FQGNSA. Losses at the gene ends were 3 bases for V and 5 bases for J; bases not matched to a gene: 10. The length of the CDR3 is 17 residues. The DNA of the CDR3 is TGTGCCAGCAGCTTGATAGCCGGGACTAGCGCCGACAATGAGCAGTTCTTC. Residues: CASSLIAGTSADNEQFF. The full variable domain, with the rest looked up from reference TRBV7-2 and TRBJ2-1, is GAGVSQSPSNKVTEKGKDVELRCDPISGHTALYWYRQSLGQGLEFLIYFQGNSAPDKSGLPSDRFSAERTGGSVSTLTIQRTQQEDSAVYLCASSLIAGTSADNEQFFGPGTRLTVL.

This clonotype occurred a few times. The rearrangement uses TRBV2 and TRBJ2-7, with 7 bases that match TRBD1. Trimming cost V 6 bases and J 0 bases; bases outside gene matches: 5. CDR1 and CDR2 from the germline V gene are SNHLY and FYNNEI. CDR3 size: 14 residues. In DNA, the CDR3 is TGTGCCAGCAGGCTGACAGGGCCCTCCTACGAGCAGTACTTC. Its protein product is CASRLTGPSYEQYF.

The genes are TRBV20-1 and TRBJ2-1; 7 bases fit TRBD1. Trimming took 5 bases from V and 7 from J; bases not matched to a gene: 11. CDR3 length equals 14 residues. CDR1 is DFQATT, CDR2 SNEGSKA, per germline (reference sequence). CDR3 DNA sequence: TGCAGTGCTGGTTGGGGACAGCCGAGGAATGAGCAGTTCTTC. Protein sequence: CSAGWGQPRNEQFF.

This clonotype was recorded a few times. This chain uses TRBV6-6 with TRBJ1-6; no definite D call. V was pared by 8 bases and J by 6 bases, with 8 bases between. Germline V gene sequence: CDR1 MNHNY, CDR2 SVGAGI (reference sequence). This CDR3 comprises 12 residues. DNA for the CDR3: TGTGCCAGCTGCCACCGTAATTCACCCCTCCACTTT. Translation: CASCHRNSPLHF.

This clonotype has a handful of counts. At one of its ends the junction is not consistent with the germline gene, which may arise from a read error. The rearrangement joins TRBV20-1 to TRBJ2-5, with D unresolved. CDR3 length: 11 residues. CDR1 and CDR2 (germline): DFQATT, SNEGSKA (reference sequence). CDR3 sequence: CSAMDQETQYF. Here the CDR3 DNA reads TGCAGTGCTATGGACCAGGAGACCCAGTACTTC.

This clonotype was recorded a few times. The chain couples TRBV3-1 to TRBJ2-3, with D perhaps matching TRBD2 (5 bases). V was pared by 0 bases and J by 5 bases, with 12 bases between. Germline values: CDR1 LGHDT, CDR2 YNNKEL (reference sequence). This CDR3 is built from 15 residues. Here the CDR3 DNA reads TGTGCCAGCAGCCAAGATCTGGTGGCGGGAGATACGCAGTATTTT. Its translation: CASSQDLVAGDTQYF.

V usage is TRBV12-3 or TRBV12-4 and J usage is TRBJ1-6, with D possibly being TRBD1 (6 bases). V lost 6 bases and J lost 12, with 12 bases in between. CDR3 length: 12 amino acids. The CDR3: CASRLRGGPLHF. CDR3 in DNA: TGTGCCAGCAGGTTAAGGGGGGGACCCCTCCACTTT.

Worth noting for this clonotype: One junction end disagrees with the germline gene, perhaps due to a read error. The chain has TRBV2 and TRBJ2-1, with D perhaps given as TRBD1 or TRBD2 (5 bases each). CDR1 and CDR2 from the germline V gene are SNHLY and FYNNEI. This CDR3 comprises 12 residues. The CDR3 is CASSERGIEPFF. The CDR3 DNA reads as TGTGCCAGCAGTGAGAGGGGTATCGAGCCGTTCTTC.

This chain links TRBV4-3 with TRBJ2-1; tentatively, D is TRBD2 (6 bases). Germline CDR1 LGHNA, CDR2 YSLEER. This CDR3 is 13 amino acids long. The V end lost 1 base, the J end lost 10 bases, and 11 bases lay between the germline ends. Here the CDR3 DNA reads TGCGCCAGCAGCCAAGGTCCCGGACTAGAGCAGTTCTTC. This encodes CASSQGPGLEQFF.

Here the CDR3 DNA reads TGCAGTGCCGGAGGAGGCCGGCTAGCCCTTAGCTCCTACAATGAGCAGTACTTC. It specifies CSAGGGRLALSSYNEQYF. The gene calls are TRBV20-1 and TRBJ2-1, with D perhaps TRBD2 (5 bases). The last part of the DNA fits TRBJ2-7 better; the J call may be wrong. CDR1 is DFQATT and CDR2 is SNEGSKA in the germline V gene (reference sequence). This CDR3 is 18 amino acids long.

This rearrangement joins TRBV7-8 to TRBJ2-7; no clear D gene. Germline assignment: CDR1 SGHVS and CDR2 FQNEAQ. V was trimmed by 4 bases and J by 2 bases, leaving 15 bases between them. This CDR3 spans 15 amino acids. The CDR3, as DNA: TGTGCCAGCAGCTCCCCACCGACTGGGACCTACGAGCAGTACTTC. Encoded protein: CASSSPPTGTYEQYF.

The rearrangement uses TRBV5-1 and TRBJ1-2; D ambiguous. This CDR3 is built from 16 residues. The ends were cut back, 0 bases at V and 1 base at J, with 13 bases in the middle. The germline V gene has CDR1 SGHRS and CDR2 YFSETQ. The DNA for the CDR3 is TGCGCCAGCAGCTTGGCTCCGGCAGCCGATAACTATGGCTACACCTTC. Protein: CASSLAPAADNYGYTF.

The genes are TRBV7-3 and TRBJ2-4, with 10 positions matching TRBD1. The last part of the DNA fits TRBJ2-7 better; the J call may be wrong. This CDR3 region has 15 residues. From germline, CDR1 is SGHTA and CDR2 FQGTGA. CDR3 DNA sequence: TGTGCCAGCAGCTCCGGACAGGGGGAGTACTACGAGCAGTACTTC. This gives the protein CASSSGQGEYYEQYF.

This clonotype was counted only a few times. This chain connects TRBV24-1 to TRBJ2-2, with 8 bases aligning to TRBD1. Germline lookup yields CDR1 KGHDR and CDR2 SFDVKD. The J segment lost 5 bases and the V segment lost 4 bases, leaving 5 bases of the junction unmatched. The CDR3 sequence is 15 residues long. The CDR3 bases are TGTGCCACCAGTGACCGGACAGGGTTAACCGGGGAGCTGTTTTTT. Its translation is CATSDRTGLTGELFF.

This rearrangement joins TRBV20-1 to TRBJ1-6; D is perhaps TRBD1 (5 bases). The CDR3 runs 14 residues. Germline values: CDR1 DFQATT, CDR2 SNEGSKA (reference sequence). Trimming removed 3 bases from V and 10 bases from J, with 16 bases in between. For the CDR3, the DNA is TGCAGTGCTAGTCTCGTGCAGGGAGGCTCACCCCTCCACTTT. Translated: CSASLVQGGSPLHF.

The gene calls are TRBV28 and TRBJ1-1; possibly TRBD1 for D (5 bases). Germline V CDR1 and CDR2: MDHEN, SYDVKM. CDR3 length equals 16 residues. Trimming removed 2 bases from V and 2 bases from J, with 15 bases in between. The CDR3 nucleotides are TGTGCCAGCAGTTTAGACCGGCGGGGGATCAACACTGAAGCTTTCTTT. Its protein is CASSLDRRGINTEAFF.

This CDR3 reads CSARGGRTGGYTF. The CDR3 nucleotides read TGCAGTGCTAGAGGGGGCAGGACAGGAGGCTACACCTTC. V is TRBV20-1 and J is TRBJ1-2, with TRBD1 matching 7 bases. This CDR3 comprises 13 residues. J gave up 8 bases and V 1 base, and 7 bases lay outside the gene matches. Germline V gene lookup returns CDR1 DFQATT and CDR2 SNEGSKA (reference sequence).

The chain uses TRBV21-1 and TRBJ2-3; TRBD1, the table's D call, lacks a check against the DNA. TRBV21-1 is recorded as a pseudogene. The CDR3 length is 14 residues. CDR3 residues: CASTSGTGGDTQYF. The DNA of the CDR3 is TGTGCCAGCACTTCGGGGACCGGTGGAGATACGCAGTATTTT.

CDR3 amino acids: CASSFYSGSAPSYNEQFF. As DNA, the CDR3 is TGTGCCAGCAGTTTTTATAGTGGTAGCGCCCCTTCCTACAATGAGCAGTTCTTC. The chain links TRBV28 to TRBJ2-1; TRBD2 is a possible D gene (5 bases). V was clipped by 3 bases and J by 1 base, with 19 bases between them. This CDR3 region has 18 residues. Germline V gene data show CDR1 as MDHEN and CDR2 as SYDVKM. Variable domain in full (rest from reference TRBV28 and TRBJ2-1): DVKVTQSSRYLVKRTGEKVFLECVQDMDHENMFWYRQDPGLGLRLIYFSYDVKMKEKGDIPEGYSVSREKKERFSLILESASTNQTSMYLCASSFYSGSAPSYNEQFFGPGTRLTVL.

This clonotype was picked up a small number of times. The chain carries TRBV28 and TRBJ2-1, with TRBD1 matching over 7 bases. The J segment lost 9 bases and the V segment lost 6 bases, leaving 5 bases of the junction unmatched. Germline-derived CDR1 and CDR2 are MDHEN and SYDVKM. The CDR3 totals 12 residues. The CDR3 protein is CASSSTGIEQFF. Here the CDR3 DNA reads TGTGCCAGCAGCTCGACAGGGATTGAGCAGTTCTTC.

The CDR3 sequence: CASSLLGQRNSPLHF. The DNA for the CDR3 is TGTGCCAGCAGCTTACTGGGACAGCGGAATTCACCCCTCCACTTT. This chain joins TRBV7-2 and TRBJ1-6, with 7 nucleotides matching TRBD1. Germline lookup yields CDR1 SGHTA and CDR2 FQGNSA. The CDR3 extends over 15 amino acids. J was trimmed by 7 bases and V by 2 bases; bases with no gene match: 5. Filled out from reference TRBV7-2 and TRBJ1-6, the complete variable domain reads GAGVSQSPSNKVTEKGKDVELRCDPISGHTALYWYRQSLGQGLEFLIYFQGNSAPDKSGLPSDRFSAERTGGSVSTLTIQRTQQEDSAVYLCASSLLGQRNSPLHFGNGTRLTVT.